These 5 T cell receptor beta chains share one sample of origin, sequenced in a study of PD-1 blockade in classical Hodgkin lymphoma. Time point noted: cycle 4 day 1 (C4D1), after more than 5 weeks of nivolumab. Every patient experienced relapse after autologous stem cell transplantation, and brentuximab vedotin exposure varied. The assay was immunoSEQ multiplex PCR, and TCRdb's table has in-frame clones only and misses some. The data contain some 93,000 clones, around 78% of them singletons. This specimen consisted of peripheral blood mononuclear cells (PBMCs), obtained before the fourth cycle of nivolumab. Receptors originate from a human donor with classical Hodgkin lymphoma.

The table lists this clone with a count of one. The V and J genes are TRBV7-8 and TRBJ1-4; no firm D call. The V gene's germline CDR1 is SGHVS and CDR2 FQNEAQ. The CDR3 is 16 amino acids. V was pared by 6 bases and J by 0 bases, with 14 bases between. The CDR3 coding sequence is TGTGCCAGCAGTTTTCCGGGCCTCACAACTAATGAAAAACTGTTTTTT. It codes for CASSFPGLTTNEKLFF.

The chain couples TRBV11-2 to TRBJ1-1, with no clear D. Germline V lookup: CDR1 SGHAT, CDR2 FQNNGV. The CDR3 loop spans 13 amino acids. The V end lost 0 bases, the J end lost 5 bases, and 7 bases lay between the germline ends. CDR3 nucleotide sequence: TGTGCCAGCAGCTTAGATCTGGTAACTGAAGCTTTCTTT. Protein: CASSLDLVTEAFF.

This rearrangement joins TRBV10-3 to TRBJ2-7; 10 bases are a match to TRBD1. V trimming: 6 bases; J trimming: 3 bases; junction bases outside the gene matches: 2. CDR1 is ENHRY, CDR2 SYGVKD, per germline. CDR3 length equals 13 residues. The CDR3 sequence is CAIRGTGDYEQYF. Here the CDR3 DNA reads TGTGCCATCAGGGGGACAGGGGACTACGAGCAGTACTTC.

This chain connects TRBV23-1 to TRBJ1-1; unclear D gene. TRBV23-1 is an ORF, and what it does is uncertain. V lost 4 bases, J lost 5 bases, and 14 bases lay in between. The CDR3 length is 14 residues. The CDR3 DNA reads as TGCGCCAGCAGTCCGCCCGGAGCGGAGACTGAAGCTTTCTTT. Translating it yields CASSPPGAETEAFF.

This clone was observed a single time. This sequence joins TRBV30 and TRBJ2-3, with TRBD2 matching over 8 bases. Germline V lookup: CDR1 GTSNPN, CDR2 SVGIG (reference sequence). V lost 1 base to trimming and J lost 4 bases; unmatched junction nucleotides: 7. This CDR3 comprises 15 residues. In DNA, the CDR3 is TGTGCCTGGAGTGGGGCCGAACTAGCGGCAGATACGCAGTATTTT. Translated: CAWSGAELAADTQYF.